This is a list of T cell receptor beta chains from one sample in a study of T cell changes during pregnancy in multiple sclerosis. Repertoires were generated with immunoSEQ multiplex PCR, while TCRdb's copy carries only in-frame clones and drops some. The top ten clones hold under 3% of a sample with fewer than 85,000 clones, approximately 92% of them seen once. Sequencing was performed on peripheral blood, taken before pregnancy. Receptor source: a female donor with multiple sclerosis, enrolled in a pregnancy study. Both conserved end residues are trimmed from each CDR3. The order of the fields is V gene, J gene, D gene, CDR3 protein. A D gene is named only where the DNA matches it firmly.

v_call: TRBV6-5; j_call: TRBJ2-1; d_call: TRBD1; cdr3_aa: ASSRPSRQGNEQF
v_call: TRBV25-1; j_call: TRBJ1-1; d_call: NA; cdr3_aa: ASSESHGVTMAF
v_call: TRBV7-9; j_call: TRBJ1-5; d_call: TRBD1; cdr3_aa: ASSLAGTDNQPQH
v_call: TRBV9; j_call: TRBJ2-3; d_call: NA; cdr3_aa: ASSVYDRSTDTQY
v_call: TRBV29-1; j_call: TRBJ2-7; d_call: TRBD2; cdr3_aa: SVEGTSGSYEQY
v_call: TRBV7-8; j_call: TRBJ2-1; d_call: NA; cdr3_aa: ASSKSRLSEQF
v_call: TRBV19; j_call: TRBJ1-2; d_call: NA; cdr3_aa: ASSISGSGGYT
v_call: TRBV9; j_call: TRBJ1-5; d_call: NA; cdr3_aa: ASSVEGVSNQPQH
v_call: TRBV5-1; j_call: TRBJ2-7; d_call: NA; cdr3_aa: ASSLRAYEQY
v_call: TRBV9; j_call: TRBJ2-1; d_call: TRBD2; cdr3_aa: ASASLEREWNEQF
v_call: TRBV7-6; j_call: TRBJ2-1; d_call: TRBD2; cdr3_aa: ASSFYISIDGRANEQF
v_call: TRBV18; j_call: TRBJ1-3; d_call: NA; cdr3_aa: ASSPGSPTGNTIY
v_call: TRBV7-2; j_call: TRBJ2-5; d_call: TRBD2; cdr3_aa: ASSLSRGLAGETQY
v_call: TRBV4-3; j_call: TRBJ2-7; d_call: TRBD2; cdr3_aa: ASSQEPGTSGRTVSGYEQY
v_call: TRBV7-3; j_call: TRBJ2-2; d_call: TRBD2; cdr3_aa: ATAILAGAGELF
v_call: TRBV4-3; j_call: TRBJ2-2; d_call: NA; cdr3_aa: ASSRRGGQTGELF
v_call: TRBV16; j_call: TRBJ1-2; d_call: NA; cdr3_aa: ASSPISGAYGYT
v_call: TRBV9; j_call: TRBJ2-7; d_call: TRBD1; cdr3_aa: ASSRDSLAEQY
v_call: TRBV5-4; j_call: TRBJ2-2; d_call: NA; cdr3_aa: ASSLGGIQLGELF
v_call: TRBV11-2; j_call: TRBJ2-7; d_call: NA; cdr3_aa: ASSLDRSYNEQY
v_call: TRBV11-2; j_call: TRBJ1-1; d_call: NA; cdr3_aa: ASSPHASVNTEAF
v_call: TRBV5-1; j_call: TRBJ2-5; d_call: NA; cdr3_aa: ASSSLVQETQY
v_call: TRBV7-9; j_call: TRBJ1-1; d_call: TRBD1; cdr3_aa: ASSLTGDTEAF
v_call: TRBV5-1; j_call: TRBJ2-3; d_call: NA; cdr3_aa: ASSLSSGVTDTQY
v_call: TRBV18; j_call: TRBJ2-1; d_call: TRBD2; cdr3_aa: ASSPGLTSGTFNEQF
v_call: TRBV15; j_call: TRBJ2-3; d_call: TRBD2; cdr3_aa: ATSKGLAGSFDTQY
v_call: TRBV7-8; j_call: TRBJ1-3; d_call: NA; cdr3_aa: ASSRPRVGGNTIY
v_call: TRBV9; j_call: TRBJ2-2; d_call: TRBD2; cdr3_aa: ASTTSGTLSGELF
v_call: TRBV10-1; j_call: TRBJ2-1; d_call: TRBD2; cdr3_aa: ASSVLAVYNEQF
v_call: TRBV6-1; j_call: TRBJ2-4; d_call: NA; cdr3_aa: ASSEFGSLAKNIQY
v_call: TRBV11-1; j_call: TRBJ2-3; d_call: TRBD2; cdr3_aa: ASSTWTSGTSTDTQY
v_call: TRBV19; j_call: TRBJ2-5; d_call: NA; cdr3_aa: ASSIFSSGETQY
v_call: TRBV4-3; j_call: TRBJ1-2; d_call: NA; cdr3_aa: ASSQVGQGPLGDYGYT
v_call: TRBV11-3; j_call: TRBJ2-1; d_call: NA; cdr3_aa: ASSSNTGFTYNEQF
v_call: TRBV4-1; j_call: TRBJ2-1; d_call: TRBD2; cdr3_aa: ASSQVTPGPSGRANEQF
v_call: TRBV9; j_call: TRBJ2-3; d_call: TRBD2; cdr3_aa: ASSVGAGAADTQY
v_call: TRBV4-3; j_call: TRBJ2-7; d_call: TRBD2; cdr3_aa: ASSQDRFGGYEQY
v_call: TRBV7-8; j_call: TRBJ2-7; d_call: TRBD1; cdr3_aa: ASSRDRVAYEQY
v_call: TRBV6-5; j_call: TRBJ2-3; d_call: TRBD1; cdr3_aa: ASSYWGQGEDTQY
v_call: TRBV11-2; j_call: TRBJ1-1; d_call: NA; cdr3_aa: ASSSYFMNTEAF
v_call: TRBV19; j_call: TRBJ2-3; d_call: NA; cdr3_aa: ASSMSSTDTQY
v_call: TRBV10-2; j_call: TRBJ2-7; d_call: NA; cdr3_aa: ASSGSGPYEQY
v_call: TRBV7-3; j_call: TRBJ2-3; d_call: TRBD2; cdr3_aa: ASSFSPSSGSLDTQY
v_call: TRBV4-2; j_call: TRBJ2-1; d_call: NA; cdr3_aa: ASSQDPRSYNEQF
v_call: TRBV11-2; j_call: TRBJ2-7; d_call: NA; cdr3_aa: ASSLQGSRGYEQY
v_call: TRBV4-3; j_call: TRBJ2-1; d_call: NA; cdr3_aa: ASSRADSEPYNEQF
v_call: TRBV7-9; j_call: TRBJ2-1; d_call: NA; cdr3_aa: ASSLRLDINEQF
v_call: TRBV19; j_call: TRBJ1-2; d_call: TRBD1; cdr3_aa: ASSTGTGGTYGYT
v_call: TRBV10-3; j_call: TRBJ2-7; d_call: TRBD2; cdr3_aa: AISESASGSLEQY
v_call: TRBV5-1; j_call: TRBJ2-1; d_call: NA; cdr3_aa: ASRDDRSSYNEQF
v_call: TRBV7-2; j_call: TRBJ2-1; d_call: TRBD2; cdr3_aa: ASSLVASGRAGEQF
v_call: TRBV4-3; j_call: TRBJ2-7; d_call: TRBD2; cdr3_aa: ASSQEGGSSSYEQY
v_call: TRBV16; j_call: TRBJ1-5; d_call: NA; cdr3_aa: ASSDLSWTPVDQPQH
v_call: TRBV27; j_call: TRBJ1-5; d_call: TRBD1; cdr3_aa: ASSQRQGRNQPQH
v_call: TRBV4-1; j_call: TRBJ1-1; d_call: NA; cdr3_aa: ASSQPVKRGGGDTEAF
v_call: TRBV7-6; j_call: TRBJ2-1; d_call: TRBD2; cdr3_aa: ASSLVRLAASYNEQF
v_call: TRBV29-1; j_call: TRBJ2-5; d_call: NA; cdr3_aa: SVGFQETQY
v_call: TRBV7-2; j_call: TRBJ2-5; d_call: TRBD2; cdr3_aa: ASSPQLAEETQY
v_call: TRBV13; j_call: TRBJ2-1; d_call: NA; cdr3_aa: ASSLVVAGEQF
v_call: TRBV27; j_call: TRBJ2-3; d_call: TRBD1; cdr3_aa: ASSSYGGTGRDGTDTQY